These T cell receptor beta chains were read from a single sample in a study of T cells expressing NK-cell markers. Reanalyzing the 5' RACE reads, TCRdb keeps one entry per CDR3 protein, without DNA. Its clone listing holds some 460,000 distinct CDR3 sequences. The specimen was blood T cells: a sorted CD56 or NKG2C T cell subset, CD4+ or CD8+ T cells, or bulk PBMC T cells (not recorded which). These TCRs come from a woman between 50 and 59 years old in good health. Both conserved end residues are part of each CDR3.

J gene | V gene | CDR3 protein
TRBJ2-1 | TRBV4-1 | CASSQALGTSGPPSYNEQFF
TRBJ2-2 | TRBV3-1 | CASSHNRLVTGELFF
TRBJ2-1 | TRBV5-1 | CASSTRPGTGTNYNEQFF
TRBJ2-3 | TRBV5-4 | CASSLAETGGDTQYF
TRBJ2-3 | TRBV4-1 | CASSQRRDGRFSSGRADTQYF
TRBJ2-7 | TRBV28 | CASSSTTNSFSYEQYF
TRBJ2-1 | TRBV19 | CASGTGTYKYNEQFF
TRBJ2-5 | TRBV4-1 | CASSQLAGAYETQYF
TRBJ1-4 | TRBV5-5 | CASSLRPGTTTNEKLFF
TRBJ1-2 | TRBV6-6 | CASSTRQGEGYTF
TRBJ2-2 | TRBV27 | CASTRTGRGTGELFF
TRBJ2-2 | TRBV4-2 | CASSPVRGRLNTGELFF
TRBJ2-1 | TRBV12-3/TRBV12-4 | CASSLMGQSSEQFF
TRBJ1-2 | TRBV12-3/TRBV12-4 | CASSFGTGDYGYTF
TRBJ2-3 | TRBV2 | CASMGGGSDTQYF
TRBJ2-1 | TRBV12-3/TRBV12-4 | CASSRTSGTPNEQFF
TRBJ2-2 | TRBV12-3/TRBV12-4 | CASSLLGQGTGELFF
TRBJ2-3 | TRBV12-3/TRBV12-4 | CASSRTGGYTDTQYF
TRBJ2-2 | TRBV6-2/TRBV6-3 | CASSPRALWRGNTGELFF
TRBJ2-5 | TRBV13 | CASSPAGLQETQYF
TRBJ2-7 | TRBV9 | CASSVAGIGGEQYF
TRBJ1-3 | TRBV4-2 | CASSQVTGAGNTIYF
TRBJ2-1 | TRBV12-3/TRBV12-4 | CASRRAGGHRSRWSNEQFF
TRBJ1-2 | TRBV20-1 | CSARVLKGARLGYTF
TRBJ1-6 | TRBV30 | CAWSPLRSDSPLHF
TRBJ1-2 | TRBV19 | CASTRMADYGYTF